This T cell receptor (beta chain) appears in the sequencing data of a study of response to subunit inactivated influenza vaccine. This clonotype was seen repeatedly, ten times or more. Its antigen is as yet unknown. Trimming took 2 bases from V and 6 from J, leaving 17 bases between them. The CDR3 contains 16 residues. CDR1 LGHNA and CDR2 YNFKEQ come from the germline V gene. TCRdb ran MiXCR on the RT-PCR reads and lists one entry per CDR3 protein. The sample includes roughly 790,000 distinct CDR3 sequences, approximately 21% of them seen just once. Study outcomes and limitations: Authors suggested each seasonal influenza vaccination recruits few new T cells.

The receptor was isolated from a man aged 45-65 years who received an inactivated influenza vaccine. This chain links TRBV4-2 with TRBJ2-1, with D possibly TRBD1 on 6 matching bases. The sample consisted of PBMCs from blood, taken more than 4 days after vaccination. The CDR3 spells CASSQTQQGEINEQFF. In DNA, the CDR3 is TGTGCCAGCAGCCAAACACAACAGGGTGAGATCAATGAGCAGTTCTTC.